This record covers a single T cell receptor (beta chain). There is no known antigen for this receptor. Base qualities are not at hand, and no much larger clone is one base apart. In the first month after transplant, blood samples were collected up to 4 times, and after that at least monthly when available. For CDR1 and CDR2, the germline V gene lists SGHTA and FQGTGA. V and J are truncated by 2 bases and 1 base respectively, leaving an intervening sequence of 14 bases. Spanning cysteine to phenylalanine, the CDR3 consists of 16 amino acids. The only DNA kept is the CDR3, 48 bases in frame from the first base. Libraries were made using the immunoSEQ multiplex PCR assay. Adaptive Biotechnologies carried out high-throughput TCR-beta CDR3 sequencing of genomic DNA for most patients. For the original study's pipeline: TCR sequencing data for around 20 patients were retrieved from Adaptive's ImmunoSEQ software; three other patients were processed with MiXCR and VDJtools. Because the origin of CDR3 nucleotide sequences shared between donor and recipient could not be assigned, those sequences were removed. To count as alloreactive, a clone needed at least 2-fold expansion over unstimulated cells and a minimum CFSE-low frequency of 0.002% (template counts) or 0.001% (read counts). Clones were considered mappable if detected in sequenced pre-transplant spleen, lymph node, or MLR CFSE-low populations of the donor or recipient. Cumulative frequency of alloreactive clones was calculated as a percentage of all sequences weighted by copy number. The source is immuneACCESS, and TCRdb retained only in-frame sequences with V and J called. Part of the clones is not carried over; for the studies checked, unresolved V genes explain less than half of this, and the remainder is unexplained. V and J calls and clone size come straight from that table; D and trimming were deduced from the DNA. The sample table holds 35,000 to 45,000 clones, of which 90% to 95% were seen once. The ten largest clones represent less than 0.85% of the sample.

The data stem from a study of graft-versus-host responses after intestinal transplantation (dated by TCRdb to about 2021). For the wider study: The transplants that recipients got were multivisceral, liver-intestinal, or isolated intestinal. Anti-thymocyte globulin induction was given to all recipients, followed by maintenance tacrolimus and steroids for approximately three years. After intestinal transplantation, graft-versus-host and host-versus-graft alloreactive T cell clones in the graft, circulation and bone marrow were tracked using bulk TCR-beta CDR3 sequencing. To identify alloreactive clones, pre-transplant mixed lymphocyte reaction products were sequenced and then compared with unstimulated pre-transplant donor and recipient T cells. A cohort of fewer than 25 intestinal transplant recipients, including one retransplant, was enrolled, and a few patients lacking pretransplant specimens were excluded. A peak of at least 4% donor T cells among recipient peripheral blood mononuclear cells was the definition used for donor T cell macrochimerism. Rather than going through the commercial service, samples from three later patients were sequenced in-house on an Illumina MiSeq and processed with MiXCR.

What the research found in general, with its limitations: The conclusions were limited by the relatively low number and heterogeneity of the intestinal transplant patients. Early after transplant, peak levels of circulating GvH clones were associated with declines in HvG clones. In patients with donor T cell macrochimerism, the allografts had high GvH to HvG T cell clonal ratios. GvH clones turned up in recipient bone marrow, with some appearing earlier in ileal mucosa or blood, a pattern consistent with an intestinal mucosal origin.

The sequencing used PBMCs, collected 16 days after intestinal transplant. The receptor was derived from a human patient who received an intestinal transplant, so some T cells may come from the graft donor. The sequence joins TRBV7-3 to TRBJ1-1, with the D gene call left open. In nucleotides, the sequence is TGTGCCAGCAGCTTAGGCCCCCTTGAAGGGAACACTGAAGCTTTCTTT. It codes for CASSLGPLEGNTEAFF. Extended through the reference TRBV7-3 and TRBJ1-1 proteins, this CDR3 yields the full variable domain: GAGVSQTPSNKVTEKGKYVELRCDPISGHTALYWYRQSLGQGPEFLIYFQGTGAADDSGLPNDRFFAVRPEGSVSTLKIQRTERGDSAVYLCASSLGPLEGNTEAFFGQGTRLTVV.